This T cell receptor (beta chain) was documented in a study of response to subunit inactivated influenza vaccine. Regarding the study as a whole: Few new T cells, the authors suggested, are recruited by each seasonal influenza vaccination.

TCRdb called the RT-PCR reads again in MiXCR, with one record for every CDR3 protein. The sample carries approximately 500,000 distinct CDR3 sequences, under 15% recorded once. Trimming left V 0 bases short and J 5 bases short, with 13 bases between. The CDR3 runs to 15 residues. CDR1 is LGHNA and CDR2 is YNFKEQ in the germline V gene. This clonotype came up a few times. The antigen is not known. This TCR came from a man over 45 who received an inactivated influenza vaccine. The V gene is TRBV4-2, the J gene TRBJ2-5; D perhaps matches TRBD2 (5 bases). The starting material was PBMCs from blood, obtained 40 to 50 days after vaccination. CDR3 in DNA: TGTGCCAGCAGCCAAGACGAGGGTAGAGGGGAGACCCAGTACTTC. Protein: CASSQDEGRGETQYF.